This T cell receptor (beta chain) is from a study of T cell repertoires in cytomegalovirus infection. About the research overall: Indications came from public TCR beta signatures; they pointed to CMV infection and to a matching HLA type.

This clonotype was seen only a few times. Its antigen is currently unknown. In TCRdb, the reads were re-called with MiXCR into one record per CDR3 protein. The sample holds about 770,000 distinct CDR3 sequences, 25% to 30% seen once. The sample in question was cultured CD8+ T cells from PBMCs, obtained from culture after CMV antigen stimulation. The origin of this receptor is a human donor in good health (CMV status not recorded). Some clones in this sample may be carry-over from other donors' samples.

CDR3 bases: TGTGCCAGCAGCTTAGGACCGGACGGCACAGATACGCAGTATTTT. Residues: CASSLGPDGTDTQYF. The chain employs TRBV7-6 and TRBJ2-3; D remains ambiguous. The CDR3 covers 15 residues. CDR1 is SGHVS and CDR2 is FNYEAQ in the germline V gene. The V end lost 1 base, the J end lost 1 base, and 9 bases lay between the germline ends.